This T cell receptor beta chain was found in a study of T cell responses to AZD1222 COVID-19 vaccine. In the study overall: Second doses at about 4 or about 12 weeks were pooled.

Sequencing was performed with immunoSEQ multiplex PCR; in TCRdb, only in-frame clones are kept and a portion is missing. The sample has about 120,000 clones; 75% to 95% are singletons. Trimming removed 0 bases from V and 9 bases from J; junction bases left unmatched: 9. The CDR3 sequence is 16 residues long. The germline V gene has CDR1 SGHRS and CDR2 YFSETQ. Sample: peripheral blood, taken on day 0 of AZD1222 vaccination. This TCR was recovered from an adult in good health. The V call is TRBV5-1, the J call TRBJ1-6, with TRBD1 matching over 7 bases. As DNA, the CDR3 is TGCGCCAGCAGCTTGGCCCCGGACAGGAGGAGTTCACCCCTCCACTTT. Translating gives CASSLAPDRRSSPLHF.